The 11 T cell receptor beta chains listed next were all sequenced from one sample in a study of blood T cells in healthy people across ages. Alongside a J-beta primer mix, a sample-barcoded 5' primer served in a second PCR lasting about 6 to 12 cycles. Each CDR3 protein gets one entry after TCRdb re-called the 5' RACE reads with MiXCR. Here the sample spans about 1.8 million distinct CDR3 sequences, around 48% being singletons. Sequenced input: blood. The receptors derive from a middle-aged woman in good health.

This chain uses TRBV6-5 with TRBJ2-5; 9 nucleotides match TRBD2. From germline, CDR1 is MNHEY and CDR2 SVGAGI. This CDR3 is built from 17 residues. Germline trimming cut 0 bases from V and 1 base from J; bases unmatched to any gene: 6. The CDR3 nucleotides are TGTGCCAGCAGTTACTCGAAGGCTAGCGGGGTCCAAGAGACCCAGTACTTC. It translates to CASSYSKASGVQETQYF.

This clonotype has more than one count but fewer than ten. This chain connects TRBV20-1 to TRBJ1-5; weak D call: TRBD1 (5 bases). The CDR3 totals 15 residues. Trimming left V 5 bases short and J 7 bases short, with 21 bases between. CDR1 and CDR2 from the germline V gene are DFQATT and SNEGSKA (reference sequence). The CDR3 region is CSAPGSARVGQPQHF. Here the CDR3 DNA reads TGCAGTGCTCCCGGGTCGGCCAGGGTCGGACAGCCCCAGCATTTT.

The chain couples TRBV11-2 to TRBJ2-1; 10 nucleotides line up with TRBD2. V lost 5 bases to trimming and J lost 15 bases; unmatched junction nucleotides: 19. The CDR3 sequence is 16 residues long. Germline loops: CDR1 SGHAT, CDR2 FQNNGV. The CDR3 bases are TGTGCCAGCAGCAAGTTGGCTAGCGGGGGACGTCCTGTTGGGTTCTTC. Protein: CASSKLASGGRPVGFF.

The chain joins TRBV28 to TRBJ2-7, with D unclear. V lost 2 bases and J lost 6, with 14 bases in between. Looked up from germline, CDR1 is MDHEN and CDR2 is SYDVKM. The CDR3 is 14 amino acids. The CDR3 is CASSLELSSREQYF. Written as DNA, the CDR3 is TGTGCCAGCAGTTTAGAGCTGTCCTCCCGCGAGCAGTACTTC. The whole variable domain, remainder taken from reference TRBV28 and TRBJ2-7, is DVKVTQSSRYLVKRTGEKVFLECVQDMDHENMFWYRQDPGLGLRLIYFSYDVKMKEKGDIPEGYSVSREKKERFSLILESASTNQTSMYLCASSLELSSREQYFGPGTRLTVT.

This clonotype occurred once. This chain links TRBV20-1 with TRBJ1-2; 7 bases fit TRBD1. The J segment lost 4 bases and the V segment lost 3 bases, leaving 8 bases of the junction unmatched. The V gene's germline CDR1 is DFQATT and CDR2 SNEGSKA (reference sequence). The CDR3 contains 14 residues. The CDR3 DNA follows: TGCAGTGCTAGTCAAGACAGGGCCGGCTATGGCTACACCTTC. Protein: CSASQDRAGYGYTF.

The chain combines TRBV6-2 or TRBV6-3 with TRBJ1-6; no clear D. The ends were cut back, 7 bases at V and 9 bases at J, with 13 bases in the middle. Germline assignment: CDR1 MNHEY and CDR2 SVGEGT. The CDR3 has 13 amino acids. CDR3 bases: TGTGCCAGCATGAGGGTTACTGCTTCACCCCTCCACTTT. Translated, it gives CASMRVTASPLHF.

This chain uses TRBV6-5 with TRBJ1-2; perhaps TRBD1 as D (5 bases). Trimming cost V 2 bases and J 3 bases, with 22 bases left between them. This CDR3 comprises 18 residues. Germline CDR1 reads MNHEY; CDR2 reads SVGAGI. CDR3 loop: CASSYRHPGLSLDYGYTF. CDR3 nucleotides: TGTGCCAGCAGTTACCGTCATCCGGGACTCTCTCTGGACTATGGCTACACCTTC.

The V call is TRBV20-1, the J call TRBJ2-5; D unclear. CDR1 is DFQATT and CDR2 is SNEGSKA in the germline V gene (reference sequence). The CDR3 is 13 amino acids. The ends were cut back, 4 bases at V and 5 bases at J, with 14 bases in the middle. The CDR3 loop reads CSATFPFPETQYF. The CDR3 bases are TGCAGTGCTACCTTCCCTTTCCCCGAGACCCAGTACTTC.

The rearrangement joins TRBV25-1 to TRBJ1-4; D ambiguous. CDR3 length equals 14 residues. Deletions cut 0 bases from V and 6 bases from J, with 8 bases between. CDR1 and CDR2 from the germline V gene are MGHDK and SYGVNS. In DNA form, the CDR3 reads TGTGCCAGCAGTGAATATAAGGCGGATGAAAAACTGTTTTTT. Protein sequence: CASSEYKADEKLFF.

This clonotype was detected only a few times. V gene TRBV20-1 combines with J gene TRBJ2-5; 8 bases map to TRBD1. The CDR3 spans 17 residues. CDR1 and CDR2 from the germline V gene are DFQATT and SNEGSKA (reference sequence). J gave up 10 bases and V 4 bases, and 23 bases lay outside the gene matches. This CDR3 reads CSAIVYRSGGQRRVQYF. The CDR3 DNA reads as TGCAGTGCTATAGTCTACCGCTCAGGGGGCCAAAGGAGAGTCCAGTACTTC.

The chain couples TRBV20-1 to TRBJ1-2; the D is unclear. The V gene lost 1 base and the J gene lost 1 base, with 7 bases spanning the gap. Germline lookup yields CDR1 DFQATT and CDR2 SNEGSKA (reference sequence). The CDR3 has 13 amino acids. The CDR3 reads CSARADNNYGYTF. Written as DNA, the CDR3 is TGCAGTGCTAGAGCCGACAATAACTATGGCTACACCTTC.